A selection of T cell receptor beta chains follows, all from one sample in a study of beta chain features in type 1 diabetes. The table came from immunoSEQ multiplex PCR; TCRdb's copy has only in-frame clones and leaves some out. The table includes more than 25,000 clones, roughly 53% detected once. Sequencing used stem cell memory CD4+ T cells from blood. These receptors came from a man younger than 40 with type 1 diabetes. The CDR3 runs from the conserved cysteine through the conserved F or W. Fields, in order: J gene, V gene, D gene, clone size, CDR3 DNA, CDR3 protein. The D gene is left open where the match is weak. Expanded clones are given a class, and other clones once, few, many or no size at all.

TRBJ2-3 TRBV4-2 - - TGTGCCAGCAACCAAGAACGAGGGGGAGGCACAGATACGCAGTATTTT CASNQERGGGTDTQYF
TRBJ2-7 TRBV27 TRBD2 - TGTGCCAGCAGACCCCCGGGGGGATGGCAGTACTTC CASRPPGGWQYF
TRBJ1-1 TRBV6-5 TRBD1 - TGTGCCAGCAGTTACCTGACAGGGAAAGGAGCTTTCTTT CASSYLTGKGAFF
TRBJ2-2 TRBV2 TRBD1 - TGTGCCAGCAGTGACGCCGGGACAGGGGGCCTCGGGGAGCTGTTTTTT CASSDAGTGGLGELFF
TRBJ2-5 TRBV5-1 TRBD2 - TGCGCCAGCAGCCTCTCGGGACTAGCTCTCCGGGACTTC CASSLSGLALRDF
TRBJ1-2 TRBV7-8 - - TGTGCCAGCAGCCTAGGGTCAGGGCCCCATAACTATGGCTACACCTTC CASSLGSGPHNYGYTF
TRBJ1-1 TRBV10-3 - - TGTGCCATCAGTGAGGCGGAGGGGAACACTGAAGCTTTCTTT CAISEAEGNTEAFF
TRBJ2-5 TRBV7-2 - - TGTGCCAGCAGTCGCCCAGGGGAGGGGGAGACCCAGTACTTC CASSRPGEGETQYF
TRBJ2-5 TRBV4-1 TRBD2 - TGCGCCAGCACCTTTAGGGGAGGGCCGAAAGAGACCCAGTACTTC CASTFRGGPKETQYF
TRBJ1-1 TRBV18 TRBD1 few TGTGCCAGCTCACCTGACAGGGGTCGAGAAGCTTTCTTT CASSPDRGREAFF
TRBJ1-1 TRBV29-1 - - TGCAGCGTTGAAAGCAGGGGCAGATTGAACACTGAAGCTTTCTTT CSVESRGRLNTEAFF
TRBJ2-4 TRBV5-1 TRBD2 - TGCGCCAGCAGCTTGTCATCTAGCGGGGGAGCCAAAAACATTCAGTACTTC CASSLSSSGGAKNIQYF
TRBJ1-1 TRBV7-9 TRBD1 few TGTGCCAGCAGCCGACAGGGTTACACTGAAGCTTTCTTT CASSRQGYTEAFF
TRBJ2-1 TRBV4-2 TRBD2 few TGTGCCAGCAGCCAAGGAGTAGCGGGAGAACATGAGCAGTTCTTC CASSQGVAGEHEQFF
TRBJ2-7 TRBV5-1 TRBD2 - TGCGCCAGCAGCTTGGATAGCGGGGGGGGCCGCTCCTACGAGCAGTACTTC CASSLDSGGGRSYEQYF
TRBJ2-2 TRBV2 TRBD2 - TGTGCCAGCAGCACGGGACTAGCGGCCGGGGAGCTGTTTTTT CASSTGLAAGELFF
TRBJ2-5 TRBV18 - - TGTGCCAGCTCACCGGATACAGGGCCGGTGTTAGAGACCCAGTACTTC CASSPDTGPVLETQYF
TRBJ2-5 TRBV30 TRBD2 few TGTGCCTGGAGCCGGACTAGCGGGGGTTTACAAGAGACCCAGTACTTC CAWSRTSGGLQETQYF
TRBJ2-5 TRBV6-6 TRBD1 - TGTGCCAGCAGACCGGACAGGCTAAGAGAGGCCCAGTACTTC CASRPDRLREAQYF
TRBJ2-1 TRBV5-4 - few TGTGCCAGCAGCTTGGGGGCTTCTCAGTCCTACAATGAGCAGTTCTTC CASSLGASQSYNEQFF
TRBJ2-7 TRBV7-8 TRBD2 - TGTGCCAGCACTCCGGGACGGCTGCGGACTAGCAGGACTTCCTACGAGCAGTACTTC CASTPGRLRTSRTSYEQYF
TRBJ1-5 TRBV5-6 TRBD1 - TGTGCCAGCAGCTCCCGGACAGGGGTTCAGCCCCAGCATTTT CASSSRTGVQPQHF
TRBJ2-5 TRBV9 TRBD2 - TGTGCCAGCAGCGTAGTCGCTAGCGGATTTCCTCAAGAGACCCAGTACTTC CASSVVASGFPQETQYF
TRBJ1-5 TRBV4-1 - few TGCGCCAGCACGAGGTCAACAGGACCCGACAATCAGCCCCAGCATTTT CASTRSTGPDNQPQHF
TRBJ2-7 TRBV7-2 TRBD2 - TGTGCCAGCAGTCAGACTAGCGGAGTGTCCTACGAGCAGTACTTC CASSQTSGVSYEQYF
TRBJ2-2 TRBV30 TRBD2 few TGTGCCTGGAGTGTACAACTAGCGGGAGTCACCGGGGAGCTGTTTTTT CAWSVQLAGVTGELFF
TRBJ2-2 TRBV5-6 - - TGTGCCAGCAGCTTTGGGCAGGGGTCCGGGGAGCTGTTTTTT CASSFGQGSGELFF
TRBJ2-7 TRBV30 - - TGTGCCTGGAGTGTTGCCGGGTTCGAATACGAGCAGTACTTC CAWSVAGFEYEQYF
TRBJ2-7 TRBV11-2 - - TGTGCCAGCAGCCTATTCGGGGAGCAGTACTTC CASSLFGEQYF
TRBJ2-1 TRBV18 - once TGTGCCAGCTCACCACTGGGACTGGCTTACAATGAGCAGTTCTTC CASSPLGLAYNEQFF
TRBJ2-1 TRBV5-1 TRBD2 few TGCGCCAGCAGAACTAGCGGGGAGCAGTTCTTC CASRTSGEQFF
TRBJ1-2 TRBV11-2 - - TGTGCCAGCAGCTCCGGGACACCACCGAATGGCTACACCTTC CASSSGTPPNGYTF
TRBJ1-5 TRBV5-1 - - TGCGCCAGCAGCTTAGGAGACTTGGGCAATCAGCCCCAGCATTTT CASSLGDLGNQPQHF
TRBJ2-5 TRBV25-1 - few TGTGCCAGCAGTGGAGGTCTTAACCAAGAGACCCAGTACTTC CASSGGLNQETQYF
TRBJ2-1 TRBV9 - few TGTGCCAGCAGCGGGCCGGGACATTTCTACAATGAGCAGTTCTTC CASSGPGHFYNEQFF
TRBJ2-2 TRBV30 TRBD2 - TGTGCCTGGAGTGTACAACTAGCGGGAGTCACCAGGGAGCTGTTTTTT CAWSVQLAGVTRELFF
TRBJ2-7 TRBV27 - few TGTGCCAGCAGTCCCCAGAGCGTCAGCTCCTACGAGCAGTACTTC CASSPQSVSSYEQYF
TRBJ2-1 TRBV27 TRBD2 few TGTGCCAGCAGTTTATCCCGACTAGCATGGGAGCAGTTCTTC CASSLSRLAWEQFF
TRBJ1-2 TRBV25-1 TRBD1 - TGTGCCAGCACCCCTTCAGGGGGCGCGGGCTACACCTTC CASTPSGGAGYTF
TRBJ1-1 TRBV7-8 - - TGTGCCAGCAGCCTGGGACACTTGAACACTGAAGCTTTCTTT CASSLGHLNTEAFF
TRBJ2-3 TRBV5-4 TRBD2 - TGTGCCAGCAGCTTGGCGAGCGGGATAACAGATACGCAGTATTTT CASSLASGITDTQYF
TRBJ1-1 TRBV9 - - TGTGCCAGCAGCGTACGGCCAGGGGAGGGCACTGAAGCTTTCTTT CASSVRPGEGTEAFF
TRBJ2-7 TRBV6-6 TRBD2 few TGTGCCAGCAGCAGGACTAGCGGAGAATACGAGCAGTACTTC CASSRTSGEYEQYF
TRBJ1-5 TRBV27 TRBD1 - TGTGCCAGCAGTTTGGGACAGCCAGGTAATCAGCCCCAGCATTTT CASSLGQPGNQPQHF
TRBJ2-7 TRBV4-1 TRBD2 - TGCGCCAGCAGCCAAGCGGGGGGAAACTCCTACGAGCAGTACTTC CASSQAGGNSYEQYF
TRBJ2-2 TRBV27 - - TGTGCCAGCAGTTTCTATGCTACCGGGGAGCTGTTTTTT CASSFYATGELFF
TRBJ2-5 TRBV5-1 - - TGCGCCAGCAGCTTGAGACCAGGCTTCCAAGAGACCCAGTACTTC CASSLRPGFQETQYF
TRBJ2-2 TRBV19 - - TGTGCCAGTCCCGGGTTTGGTGGGGAGCTGTTTTTT CASPGFGGELFF
TRBJ1-5 TRBV7-2 - few TGTGCCAGCAGCTTAAGCTCGGATCAGCCCCAGCATTTT CASSLSSDQPQHF
TRBJ2-1 TRBV1 - - TGCACCAGCAGCCAAGAACGGTTGCCCGAGGGTGAGCAGTTCTTC CTSSQERLPEGEQFF
TRBJ2-3 TRBV18 - - TGTGCCAGCTCAAGCAGCACAGATACGCAGTATTTT CASSSSTDTQYF
TRBJ2-7 TRBV5-1 TRBD2 - TGCGCCAGCAGCCTGGGGGTAGCGGGAGGGGTTGGCCGCTACGAGCAGTACTTC CASSLGVAGGVGRYEQYF
TRBJ1-2 TRBV6-1 TRBD1 few TGTGCCAGCACCCCGGGACAGACTGTACGCTACACCTTC CASTPGQTVRYTF
TRBJ1-4 TRBV29-1 - few TGCAGCTTCAGGGGAGGGGCTGAAAAACTGTTTTTT CSFRGGAEKLFF
TRBJ2-7 TRBV7-2 TRBD1 - TGTGCCAGCAGCTACGGGACAGGGTACGAGCAGTACTTC CASSYGTGYEQYF
TRBJ2-1 TRBV5-1 TRBD2 few TGCGCCAGCAGCCGAGGGACTAGCGGGGGGAGCTCCTACAATGAGCAGTTCTTC CASSRGTSGGSSYNEQFF
TRBJ2-1 TRBV6-6 TRBD1 few TGTGCCAGCAGGGACAGGCATGAGGGGTATATCAATGAGCAGTTCTTC CASRDRHEGYINEQFF
TRBJ2-1 TRBV10-3 TRBD2 few TGTGCCATCAGCGGGACTAGCGGTTTGTTCTTC CAISGTSGLFF
TRBJ2-7 TRBV6-1 TRBD2 - TGTGCCAGCAGTGAAGGAGTAGCGGGAAGCGAGCAGTACTTC CASSEGVAGSEQYF